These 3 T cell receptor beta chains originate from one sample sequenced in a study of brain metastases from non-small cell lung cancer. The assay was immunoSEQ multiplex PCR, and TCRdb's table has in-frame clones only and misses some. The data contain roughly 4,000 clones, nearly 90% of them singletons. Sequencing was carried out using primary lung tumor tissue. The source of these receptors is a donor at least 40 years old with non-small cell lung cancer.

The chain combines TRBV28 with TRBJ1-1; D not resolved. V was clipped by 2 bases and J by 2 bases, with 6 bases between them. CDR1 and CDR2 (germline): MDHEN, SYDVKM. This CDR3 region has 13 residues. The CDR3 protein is CASSLKANTEAFF. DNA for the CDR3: TGTGCCAGCAGTTTAAAAGCTAACACTGAAGCTTTCTTT.

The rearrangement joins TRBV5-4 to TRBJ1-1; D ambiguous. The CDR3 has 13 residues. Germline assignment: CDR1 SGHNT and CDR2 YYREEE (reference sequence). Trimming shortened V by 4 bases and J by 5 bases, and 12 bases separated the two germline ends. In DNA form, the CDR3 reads TGTGCCAGCAGCCGTCAAGGAGGGACTGAAGCTTTCTTT. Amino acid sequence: CASSRQGGTEAFF.

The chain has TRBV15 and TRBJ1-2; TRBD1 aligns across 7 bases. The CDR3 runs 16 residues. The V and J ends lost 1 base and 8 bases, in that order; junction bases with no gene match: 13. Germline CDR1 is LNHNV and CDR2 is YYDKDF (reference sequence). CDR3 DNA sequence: TGTGCCACCAGCAGAGTAGGCGGCAGGGGGGCGCAGGGCTACACCTTC. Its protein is CATSRVGGRGAQGYTF.